Listed below are T cell receptor beta chains from one sample, sequenced in a study of OX40 agonist ivuxolimab in advanced cancers. Method: immunoSEQ multiplex PCR; TCRdb's copy keeps in-frame clones and lacks some. The top ten hold 2.6% of the sample, which has about 95,000 clones, over 75% seen once. The input for sequencing was CD4+ or CD8+ T cells sorted from blood, taken in a trial of the OX40 agonist ivuxolimab. The receptor set was obtained from an adult with an advanced solid tumor such as melanoma, head and neck, liver or kidney cancer. The conserved cysteine and the conserved F or W are not part of the CDR3 here. Clone size, where shown, is once, few, many, or a class for clones that have expanded.

. TRBJ2-5 TRBV5-6 ASSLVPYQETQY
. TRBJ2-2 TRBV7-8 ASSPLVVLGGPGELF
. TRBJ2-3 TRBV28 ASTLEMGLGTQY
. TRBJ2-7 TRBV20-1 GTSRVYEQY
. TRBJ2-7 TRBV6-5 ASSYGAAYEQY
. TRBJ2-6 TRBV14 ASSSGLAASGANVLT
. TRBJ1-1 TRBV7-9 ASSRRQGRETEAF
. TRBJ1-2 TRBV4-1 ASSQDVGQREGYT
. TRBJ2-7 TRBV2 ASSLLSGTPYEQY
. TRBJ2-3 TRBV5-1 ASSPLWLGSSTDTQY
. TRBJ2-3 TRBV15 ATSRDLAGADTQY
. TRBJ2-5 TRBV2 ASRSSGSWMETQY
few TRBJ2-7 TRBV10-2 ASSDLILAGVGGEQY
once TRBJ2-1 TRBV11-3 ASSREKTSGSYNEQF
. TRBJ2-7 TRBV6-5 ASSYSGSASSYEQY
few TRBJ1-5 TRBV7-8 ASSLVFNQPQH
. TRBJ2-7 TRBV10-3 AISPGTGEGYEQY
. TRBJ2-1 TRBV5-1 ASSLGLAGGPSDEQF
. TRBJ1-5 TRBV11-3 ASSLDTGTGGQDGQPQH
. TRBJ1-2 TRBV7-6 ASSSSQGGVLSGYT
few TRBJ1-4 TRBV7-9 ASSLMPGAEKLF
. TRBJ2-7 TRBV5-1 ASSSTGTGWSEQY
few TRBJ1-1 TRBV28 ASSLQGTEAF
. TRBJ1-1 TRBV6-5 ASSTDFRVNTEAF
. TRBJ1-1 TRBV28 ASSLPVGSAPQ
. TRBJ1-2 TRBV19 ASRDGGPYGYT
. TRBJ2-5 TRBV21-1 ASSKEQGGAETQY
. TRBJ1-2 TRBV5-1 ASSTGQGPVTGYT
few TRBJ1-2 TRBV28 ATRQGTRGYT
. TRBJ1-3 TRBV18 ASSHGVTGNTIY
. TRBJ2-2 TRBV9 ASSGGVYSDVNTGELF
. TRBJ2-1 TRBV5-5 ASSRTSGTYNEQF
. TRBJ2-5 TRBV11-1 ASSFFGGPRETQY
. TRBJ1-5 TRBV19 ASSTTGSYGNQPQH
. TRBJ1-4 TRBV7-2 ASSWTVSNEKLF
once TRBJ2-7 TRBV7-8 ASSSVGGSSEQY
once TRBJ1-1 TRBV19 ASSRRTYTEAF
. TRBJ2-5 TRBV15 ATSRDLLAGEEETQY
. TRBJ2-7 TRBV5-1 ASSLGFSYEQY
. TRBJ2-5 TRBV11-2 ASSLTQGAFETQY
. TRBJ2-7 TRBV28 ASSPWWGELYEQY
. TRBJ2-3 TRBV9 ASRSETDTQY
. TRBJ2-7 TRBV6-5 ASSKPGTSSYEQY
. TRBJ2-3 TRBV5-4 ASSPGGGGRAKDTQY
. TRBJ2-1 TRBV11-3 ASSFLTSNEQF
. TRBJ1-1 TRBV7-9 ASSLARQGGTEAF
. TRBJ2-7 TRBV11-3 ASSLIPSSYEQY